Below, 20 T cell receptor beta chains from the same sample are listed, as sequenced in a study of response to subunit inactivated influenza vaccine (dated 2018 in TCRdb). The library relied on RT-PCR. The data were produced on an Illumina HiSeq 2500. TCRdb applied fastp at Q25 and MiXCR to the public reads, then kept only in-frame beta chains. Identical CDR3 proteins give one entry, which carries the most common genes and DNA. This sample lists around 570,000 distinct CDR3 sequences; about 11% were detected once. Around 10% of the sample is held by the ten biggest clonotypes. The sample also formed part of further work on T cells expressing NK-cell markers. Per the second study: The TCR beta cDNA libraries were made using 5'RACE template switching, a step that added both a universal primer site and unique molecular identifiers.

This sample comprised PBMCs from blood, obtained on the day of vaccination. The source of these receptors is a man aged 45-65 years who received an inactivated influenza vaccine. Donor details come from another sample of the same person, matched by shared clones.

In this sample, this clonotype turned up many times. The chain carries TRBV20-1 and TRBJ1-5, with D possibly being TRBD1 (5 bases). Deletions cut 6 bases from V and 4 bases from J, with 13 bases between. The length of the CDR3 is 13 residues. The V gene's germline CDR1 is DFQATT and CDR2 SNEGSKA (reference sequence). This CDR3 reads CSAGVNSNQPQHF. In DNA, the CDR3 is TGCAGTGCAGGGGTCAATTCAAATCAGCCCCAGCATTTT.

This clonotype occurred many times. The genes are TRBV27 and TRBJ2-1; TRBD1 is a possible D gene (5 bases). Germline V CDR1 and CDR2: MNHEY, SMNVEV (reference sequence). The CDR3 totals 13 residues. V lost 2 bases and J lost 7, with 9 bases in between. The CDR3 spells CASSLQGNNEQFF. The CDR3 bases are TGTGCCAGCAGTTTACAGGGTAATAATGAGCAGTTCTTC.

This clonotype has more than one count but fewer than ten. The V and J genes are TRBV6-2 or TRBV6-3 and TRBJ1-2; weak D call: TRBD1 (6 bases). The V gene lost 8 bases and the J gene lost 5 bases, with 18 bases spanning the gap. CDR3 length: 14 amino acids. CDR1 and CDR2 (germline): MNHEY, SVGEGT. The CDR3 DNA sequence: TGTGCCAGCGGTCACAGGGACTTTGGTTATGGCTACACCTTC. Translated, it gives CASGHRDFGYGYTF.

As to this clonotype: An end of the junction does not agree with germline; a read error may underlie this. This chain joins TRBV7-7 and TRBJ1-1; D remains ambiguous. This CDR3 is 13 amino acids long. Per germline, CDR1 SSHAT and CDR2 FNYEAQ (reference sequence). This chain's CDR3 is CASSLNIGSEAFF. The DNA of the CDR3 is TGTGCTAGCAGCTTAAATATAGGGTCTGAAGCTTTCTTT.

The chain couples TRBV27 to TRBJ1-2; D is unresolved. The CDR3 has 16 residues. Per germline, CDR1 MNHEY and CDR2 SMNVEV (reference sequence). The V gene lost 4 bases and the J gene lost 4 bases, with 19 bases spanning the gap. CDR3 protein: CASSSFPPRGGYGYTF. The CDR3 DNA sequence: TGTGCCAGCAGTTCCTTCCCGCCGCGGGGAGGCTATGGCTACACCTTC.

This clonotype was detected a few times. The chain recombines TRBV20-1 with TRBJ2-3; 7 positions match TRBD2. The CDR3 is 14 amino acids. Germline CDR1 reads DFQATT; CDR2 reads SNEGSKA (reference sequence). Unmatched junction bases numbered 9, after V lost 3 bases and J lost 6 bases. The CDR3 reads CSASASGKLDTQYF. CDR3 coding DNA: TGCAGTGCTAGCGCTAGCGGCAAGTTGGATACGCAGTATTTT.

The chain joins TRBV12-3 or TRBV12-4 to TRBJ2-6; TRBD1 matches at 7 bases. J lost 0 bases, V lost 5 bases, and 10 bases had no gene match. The CDR3 is 18 residues long. The CDR3 DNA reads as TGTGCCAGCAGTCCTAGAAGGGGACAGCTCTCTGGGGCCAACGTCCTGACTTTC. Translation gives CASSPRRGQLSGANVLTF.

This clonotype was observed a few times. The V gene is TRBV20-1, the J gene TRBJ1-2; 7 nucleotides line up with TRBD1. The trim removed 1 base at V and 5 bases at J, leaving 4 bases unmatched. The CDR3 runs to 13 residues. The germline CDR1 and CDR2 sequences are DFQATT and SNEGSKA (reference sequence). The CDR3 spells CSARATGEYGYTF. CDR3 in DNA: TGCAGTGCTAGAGCAACAGGGGAGTATGGCTACACCTTC.

This clonotype was seen only a few times. The rearrangement joins TRBV3-1 to TRBJ2-1, with D possibly being TRBD1 or TRBD2 (5 bases each). This CDR3 spans 11 amino acids. The V gene's germline CDR1 is LGHDT and CDR2 YNNKEL (reference sequence). The V end lost 4 bases, the J end lost 11 bases, and 9 bases lay between the germline ends. Here the CDR3 reads CASSRGTQQFF. The CDR3 DNA reads TGTGCCAGCAGCCGAGGGACCCAGCAGTTCTTC.

This chain connects TRBV4-3 to TRBJ2-3; tentative D call: TRBD1 (8 bases). The CDR3 has 15 residues. V lost 4 bases and J lost 1, with 12 bases in between. Germline CDR1 and CDR2: LGHNA and YSLEER. CDR3 amino acids: CASSPTGGGTDTQYF. CDR3 coding DNA: TGCGCCAGCAGCCCCACAGGGGGGGGCACAGATACGCAGTATTTT.

This clonotype turned up a few times. The rearrangement joins TRBV7-3 to TRBJ2-6; no reliable D call. Germline CDR1 is SGHTA and CDR2 is FQGTGA. V lost 0 bases and J 4 bases, leaving 4 bases between the germline ends. The CDR3 is made up of 14 amino acids. The CDR3 DNA reads TGTGCCAGCAGCTTAACAGGGGGGGCCAACGTCCTGACTTTC. This gives the protein CASSLTGGANVLTF.

The J gene is TRBJ2-1, the V gene TRBV5-1, with D possibly being TRBD2 (6 bases). Germline-derived CDR1 and CDR2 are SGHRS and YFSETQ. Trimming shortened V by 5 bases and J by 6 bases, and 12 bases separated the two germline ends. The CDR3 covers 13 residues. This chain's CDR3 is CASSTRLGNEQFF. In DNA form, the CDR3 reads TGCGCCAGCAGTACTAGACTAGGCAATGAGCAGTTCTTC.

This CDR3 is CASSSQRLAGGNEQFF. For the CDR3, the DNA is TGTGCCAGCAGCTCTCAAAGACTAGCAGGGGGAAATGAGCAGTTCTTC. The rearrangement uses TRBV7-8 and TRBJ2-1; the D gene could be TRBD1 or TRBD2 (7 bases each). The V end lost 4 bases, the J end lost 7 bases, and 20 bases lay between the germline ends. The CDR3 sequence is 16 residues long. Germline V lookup: CDR1 SGHVS, CDR2 FQNEAQ.

Only a few counts were recorded for this clonotype. The rearrangement joins TRBV6-1 to TRBJ2-1; the D gene could be TRBD1 or TRBD2 (6 bases each). Deletions cut 11 bases from V and 4 bases from J, with 15 bases between. The CDR3 covers 13 residues. In germline, CDR1 is MNHNS, CDR2 SASEGT. The CDR3: CAGGLAHYNEQFF. The CDR3 DNA sequence: TGTGCCGGGGGGCTAGCGCATTACAATGAGCAGTTCTTC.

V is TRBV5-1 and J is TRBJ2-2; TRBD1 aligns across 8 bases. The CDR3 is 16 residues long. With 4 bases clipped from V and 0 bases from J, the junction kept 5 bases outside the gene matches. Germline CDR1 and CDR2: SGHRS and YFSETQ. The CDR3 region has the DNA TGCGCCAGCAGCAGCACGGGACAGGCGAACACCGGGGAGCTGTTTTTT. It specifies CASSSTGQANTGELFF.

This clonotype was recorded a few times. The chain uses TRBV4-2 and TRBJ1-2; 7 bases agree with TRBD1. Losses at the gene ends were 4 bases for V and 6 bases for J; bases not matched to a gene: 8. Germline CDR1 reads LGHNA; CDR2 reads YNFKEQ. The CDR3 consists of 14 residues. This CDR3 is CASSLETGNDGYTF. Here the CDR3 DNA reads TGTGCCAGCAGCCTAGAGACAGGGAATGATGGCTACACCTTC.

This clonotype was counted a few times. The chain couples TRBV9 to TRBJ2-1; TRBD2 matches 11 bases. The germline CDR1 and CDR2 sequences are SGDLS and YYNGEE. Unmatched junction bases numbered 2, after V lost 4 bases and J lost 2 bases. This CDR3 spans 15 amino acids. CDR3 in amino acids: CASSTTSGAYNEQFF. DNA for the CDR3: TGTGCCAGCAGCACGACTAGCGGGGCCTACAATGAGCAGTTCTTC.

This clonotype came up a few times. CDR3 sequence reads: CASSPGLRGAGSPLHF. CDR3 sequence (DNA): TGTGCCAGCTCACCAGGATTACGAGGGGCAGGCTCACCCCTCCACTTT. J is TRBJ1-6 and V is TRBV18; the D gene is possibly TRBD1 (5 bases). The V and J ends lost 2 bases and 10 bases respectively, with 18 bases between them. The CDR3 contains 16 residues. The germline V gene encodes CDR1 KGHSH and CDR2 LQKENI.

The CDR3 region has the DNA TGTGCCTGGTCTTCATGGGACAGGCTCACCGGGGAGCTGTTTTTT. Amino acid sequence: CAWSSWDRLTGELFF. This chain joins TRBV30 and TRBJ2-2; 8 bases line up with TRBD1. V lost 5 bases and J lost 4; bases outside the gene matches: 9. The CDR3 covers 15 residues. Germline lookup yields CDR1 GTSNPN and CDR2 SVGIG (reference sequence).

The sample holds a few counts of this clonotype. The V and J genes are TRBV7-3 and TRBJ2-1, with D perhaps TRBD2 (6 bases). This CDR3 is built from 16 residues. Germline values: CDR1 SGHTA, CDR2 FQGTGA. The ends were cut back, 3 bases at V and 8 bases at J, with 20 bases in the middle. The CDR3 spells CASSFHVSGPPDEQFF. The CDR3 coding sequence is TGTGCCAGCAGCTTTCACGTGAGCGGGCCCCCGGATGAGCAGTTCTTC.